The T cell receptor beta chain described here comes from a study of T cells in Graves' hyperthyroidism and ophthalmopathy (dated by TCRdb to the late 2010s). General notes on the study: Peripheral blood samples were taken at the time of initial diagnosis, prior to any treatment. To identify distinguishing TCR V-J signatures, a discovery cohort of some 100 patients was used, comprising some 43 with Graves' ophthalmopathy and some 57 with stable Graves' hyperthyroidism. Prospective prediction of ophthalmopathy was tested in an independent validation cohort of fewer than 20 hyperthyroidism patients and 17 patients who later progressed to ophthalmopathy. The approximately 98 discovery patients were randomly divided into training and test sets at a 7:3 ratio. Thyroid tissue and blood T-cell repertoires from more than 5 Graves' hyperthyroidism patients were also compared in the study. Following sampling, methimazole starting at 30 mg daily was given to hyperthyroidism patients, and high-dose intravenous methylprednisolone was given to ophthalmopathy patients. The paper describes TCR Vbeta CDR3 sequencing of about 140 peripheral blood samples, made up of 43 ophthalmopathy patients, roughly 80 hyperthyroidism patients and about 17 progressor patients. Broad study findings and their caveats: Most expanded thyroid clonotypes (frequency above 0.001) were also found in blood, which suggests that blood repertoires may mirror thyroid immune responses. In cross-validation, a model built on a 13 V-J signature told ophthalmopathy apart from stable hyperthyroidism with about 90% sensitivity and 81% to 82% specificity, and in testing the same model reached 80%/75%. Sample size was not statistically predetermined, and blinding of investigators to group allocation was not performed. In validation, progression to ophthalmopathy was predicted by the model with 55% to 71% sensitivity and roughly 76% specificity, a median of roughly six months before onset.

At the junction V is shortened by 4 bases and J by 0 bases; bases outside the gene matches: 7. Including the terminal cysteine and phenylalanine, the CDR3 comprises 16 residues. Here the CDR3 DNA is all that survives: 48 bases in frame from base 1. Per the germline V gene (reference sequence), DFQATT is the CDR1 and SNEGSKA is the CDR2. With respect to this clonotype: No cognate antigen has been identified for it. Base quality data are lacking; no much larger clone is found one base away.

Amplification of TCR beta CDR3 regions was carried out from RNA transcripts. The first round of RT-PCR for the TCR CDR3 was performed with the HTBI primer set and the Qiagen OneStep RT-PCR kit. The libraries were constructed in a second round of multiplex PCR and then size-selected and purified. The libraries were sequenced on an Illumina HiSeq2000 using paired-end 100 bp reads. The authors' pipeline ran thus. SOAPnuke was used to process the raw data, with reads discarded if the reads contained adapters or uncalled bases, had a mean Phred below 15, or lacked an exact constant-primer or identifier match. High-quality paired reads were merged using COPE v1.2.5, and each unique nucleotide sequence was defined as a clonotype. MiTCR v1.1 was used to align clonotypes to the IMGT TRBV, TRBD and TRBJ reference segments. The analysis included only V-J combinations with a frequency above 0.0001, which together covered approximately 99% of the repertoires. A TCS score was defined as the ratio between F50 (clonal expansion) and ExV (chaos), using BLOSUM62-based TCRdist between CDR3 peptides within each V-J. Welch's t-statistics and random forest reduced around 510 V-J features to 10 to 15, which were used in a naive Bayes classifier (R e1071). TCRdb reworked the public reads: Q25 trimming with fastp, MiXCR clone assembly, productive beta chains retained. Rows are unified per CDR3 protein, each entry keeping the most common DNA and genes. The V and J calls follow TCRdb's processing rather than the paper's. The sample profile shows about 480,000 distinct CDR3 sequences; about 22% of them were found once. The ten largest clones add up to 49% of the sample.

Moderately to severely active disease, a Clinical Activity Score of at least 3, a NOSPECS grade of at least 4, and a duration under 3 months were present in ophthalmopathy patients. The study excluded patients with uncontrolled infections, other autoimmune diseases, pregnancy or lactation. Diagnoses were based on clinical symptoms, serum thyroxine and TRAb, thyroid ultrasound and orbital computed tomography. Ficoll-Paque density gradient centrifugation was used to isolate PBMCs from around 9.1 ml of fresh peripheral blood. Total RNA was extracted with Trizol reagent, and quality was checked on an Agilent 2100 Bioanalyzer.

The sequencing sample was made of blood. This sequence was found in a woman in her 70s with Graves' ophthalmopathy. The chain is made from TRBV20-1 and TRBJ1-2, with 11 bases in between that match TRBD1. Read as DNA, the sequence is TGCAGTGCTACCGGACAGGGGGCCTTAGCTAACTATGGCTACACCTTC. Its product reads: CSATGQGALANYGYTF.